Listed below are T cell receptor beta chains from one sample, sequenced in a study of shared clonotypes between healthy human individuals. Assay: immunoSEQ multiplex PCR; the TCRdb copy retains only in-frame clones and omits some. The sample shows fewer than 2.5 million clones, over 85% of them seen only once. The sequenced sample was naive CD4+ T cells from PBMCs. These receptor sequences come from a man aged 18 to 30 in good health. Some clones in this sample may be carry-over from other donors' samples. Both conserved end residues are part of each CDR3. The D gene is left open where the match is weak. The size field is filled for only some rows; it gives once, few, many or a size class.

j_call v_call d_call clone_size cdr3_aa
TRBJ1-2 TRBV27 NA NA CASSLRGLTNYGYTF
TRBJ2-2 TRBV5-1 TRBD2 NA CASSENLAGDGTGELFF
TRBJ1-2 TRBV28 NA NA CASNGGGVPNYGYTF
TRBJ2-3 TRBV7-9 TRBD1 NA CASSPDRGKFTDTQYF
TRBJ2-7 TRBV28 NA NA CASSTRVSSYEQYF
TRBJ1-1 TRBV28 NA few CASVTNTEAFF
TRBJ2-7 TRBV30 NA NA CAWSDVGEQYF
TRBJ2-3 TRBV5-6 TRBD2 NA CASSRMGKRGSTDTQYF
TRBJ2-1 TRBV4-1 TRBD2 NA CASRRTSGAHNEQFF
TRBJ1-3 TRBV29-1 NA NA CSVEVGQLDSGNTIYF
TRBJ1-2 TRBV18 TRBD1 NA CASSPQGTGRNYGYTF
TRBJ2-3 TRBV6-4 TRBD2 NA CASSDSGRVTDTQYF
TRBJ2-1 TRBV18 NA NA CASSPPSTNEQFF
TRBJ2-7 TRBV19 NA NA CASGEGDEQYF
TRBJ1-1 TRBV30 TRBD1 NA CAWKKQGARGTEAFF
TRBJ2-1 TRBV5-4 TRBD1 NA CASSSGQSYNEQFF
TRBJ1-2 TRBV18 NA NA CASSPSTDGSNYGYTF
TRBJ2-2 TRBV6-4 TRBD2 NA CASSAVPGLAGVGELFF
TRBJ2-1 TRBV11-3 NA NA CASSSTFRTGTPTYNEQFF
TRBJ2-7 TRBV5-6 TRBD2 NA CASSLVGLAGGPGGSEQYF
TRBJ1-2 TRBV5-1 TRBD1 NA CASSLETGAGGYTF
TRBJ1-2 TRBV27 TRBD1 NA CASSPDTGVYGYTF
TRBJ2-2 TRBV28 TRBD1 NA CASSSTGAYTGELFF
TRBJ2-7 TRBV6-6 NA NA CASSYSILGYEQYF
TRBJ1-5 TRBV11-2 NA NA CASSDGPISNQPQHF
TRBJ2-5 TRBV28 NA NA CASSVEGVIGTQYF
TRBJ2-7 TRBV18 NA NA CASSPDRTYYEQYF
TRBJ2-7 TRBV28 TRBD2 NA CASSWTSGGSYEQYF
TRBJ2-3 TRBV28 TRBD2 NA CASSLGTSGRDTQYF
TRBJ2-1 TRBV5-8 NA NA CASSLRFSMVGNEQFF
TRBJ1-1 TRBV6-6 NA NA CASSYRAKAGTEAFF
TRBJ1-2 TRBV7-6 NA NA CASSPGRRDYGYTF
TRBJ2-3 TRBV29-1 NA NA CSVEVGTDTQYF
TRBJ2-5 TRBV5-1 NA NA CASSLRRVGGGLRETQYF
TRBJ2-7 TRBV7-9 NA NA CASSPRPTQYREGEQYF
TRBJ2-1 TRBV7-8 NA NA CASSLDSPSYNEQFF
TRBJ2-7 TRBV11-3 NA NA CASSSLGYEQYF
TRBJ2-5 TRBV20-1 NA once CSADDRETQYF
TRBJ2-7 TRBV15 NA NA CATSSGSAYEQYF
TRBJ2-1 TRBV25-1 TRBD2 NA CASKTSGRGYNEQFF
TRBJ2-1 TRBV19 NA NA CASSRIVRGNEQFF
TRBJ2-7 TRBV18 NA NA CASSPLPQGHEQYF
TRBJ1-4 TRBV7-9 NA once CASSKQGREKLFF
TRBJ2-4 TRBV19 NA NA CASSALTLAKNIQYF
TRBJ1-5 TRBV7-9 TRBD1 NA CASSLGAGGAYQPQHF
NA TRBV2 TRBD2 NA CASSEVEREAYEQYF
TRBJ2-2 TRBV5-1 TRBD2 NA CASSLKSSGATGELFF
TRBJ2-7 TRBV10-3 NA NA CAISELSYEQYF
TRBJ2-1 TRBV5-1 NA NA CASSLGEVSGEQFF
TRBJ2-5 TRBV7-9 NA NA CASSAAGETQYF
TRBJ2-5 TRBV30 NA NA CAWSVGIKTQYF
TRBJ1-4 TRBV11-1 TRBD1 few CASSSDRGDEKLFF
TRBJ1-4 TRBV6-6 NA NA CASSSTGFAANEKLFF
TRBJ1-1 TRBV4-1 NA NA CASSPRVGTTEAFF
TRBJ2-3 TRBV20-1 NA NA CSVVGSGTQYF
TRBJ2-7 TRBV5-8 NA NA CASSGVEQYF
TRBJ2-7 TRBV5-4 NA NA CASSLGPSSYEQYF